The rows below give T cell receptor beta chains drawn from one sample of a study of T cells after posttransplantation cyclophosphamide. Sequencing was performed with immunoSEQ multiplex PCR; in TCRdb, only in-frame clones are kept and a portion is missing. This repertoire holds under 30,000 clones, and none appear only once. The material sequenced was PBMCs. The source is a woman aged 55-69 years in good health, CMV-negative, and a related stem cell transplant donor. Both conserved end residues are part of each CDR3.

v_gene	j_gene	CDR3aa
TRBV15	TRBJ1-1	CATSRDKQGTGAREAFF
TRBV5-1	TRBJ2-7	CASSSVATSGSANEQYF
TRBV30	TRBJ1-6	CAWSVTGTNNNSPLHF
TRBV28	TRBJ1-1	CASSPWARPLKAFF
TRBV29-1	TRBJ2-7	CSVDSGGTYEQYF
TRBV24-1	TRBJ2-1	CATSDSPGTSGGGLNEQFF
TRBV7-9	TRBJ2-1	CASSAGSSYNEQFF
TRBV6-5	TRBJ1-1	CASRRDRVKGTEAFF
TRBV6-5	TRBJ2-7	CASSPTGTGQGEQYF
TRBV2	TRBJ1-4	CASNRDRGWGEKLFF
TRBV7-3	TRBJ1-2	CASSLNAGDGYTF
TRBV6-5	TRBJ2-7	CATRDNLGNEQYF
TRBV19	TRBJ1-2	CASSGEGRVGGYTF
TRBV19	TRBJ2-5	CASSLGTGGMETQYF
TRBV30	TRBJ2-5	CAWSGGGETQYF